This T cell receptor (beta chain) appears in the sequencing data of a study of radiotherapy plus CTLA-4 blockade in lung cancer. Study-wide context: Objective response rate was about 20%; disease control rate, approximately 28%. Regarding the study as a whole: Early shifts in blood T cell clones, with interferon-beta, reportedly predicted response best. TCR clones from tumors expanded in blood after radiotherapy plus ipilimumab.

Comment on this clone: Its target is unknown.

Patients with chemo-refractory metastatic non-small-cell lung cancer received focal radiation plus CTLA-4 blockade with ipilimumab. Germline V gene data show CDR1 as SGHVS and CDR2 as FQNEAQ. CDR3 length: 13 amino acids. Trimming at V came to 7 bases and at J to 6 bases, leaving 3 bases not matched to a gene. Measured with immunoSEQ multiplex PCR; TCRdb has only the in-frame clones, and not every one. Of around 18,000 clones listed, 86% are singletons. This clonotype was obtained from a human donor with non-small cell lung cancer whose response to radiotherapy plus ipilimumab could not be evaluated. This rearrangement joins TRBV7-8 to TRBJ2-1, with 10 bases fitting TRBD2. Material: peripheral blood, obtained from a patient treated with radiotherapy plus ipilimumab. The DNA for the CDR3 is TGTGCCAGCAATCCTAGCGGGAGCAATGAGCAGTTCTTC. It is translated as CASNPSGSNEQFF.